This is a list of T cell receptor beta chains from one sample in a study of shared clonotypes between healthy human individuals. Assay used: immunoSEQ multiplex PCR; TCRdb lists only in-frame clones, some missing. The sample contains over a million clones, about 80% of which appear only once. Specimen: memory CD4+ T cells sorted from blood. These receptors were obtained from a man aged 18 to 29 in good health. The CDR3 runs from the conserved cysteine through the conserved F or W. A D gene is named only where the DNA matches it firmly.

TRBV7-2	TRBJ2-5	-	CASSLSGLKTQYF	TGTGCCAGCAGCTTGAGCGGTTTAAAGACCCAGTACTTC
TRBV6-5	TRBJ2-3	-	CASSNLVTSTDTQYF	TGTGCCAGCAGTAACCTCGTCACTAGCACAGATACGCAGTATTTT
TRBV2	TRBJ1-2	TRBD1	CASSPRWTGDGYTF	TGTGCCAGCAGTCCCCGTTGGACAGGGGATGGCTACACCTTC
TRBV19	TRBJ1-2	-	CASISSDGNYGYTF	TGTGCCAGTATTTCGTCGGACGGTAACTATGGCTACACCTTC
TRBV29-1	TRBJ2-7	-	CTVDTGNEQYF	TGCACCGTGGACACGGGCAACGAGCAGTACTTC
TRBV28	TRBJ2-1	-	CASSFFGRGNEQFF	TGTGCCAGCAGTTTTTTCGGCAGGGGCAATGAGCAGTTCTTC
TRBV5-1	TRBJ1-1	-	CASSFGGVGLPNTEAFF	TGCGCCAGCAGCTTTGGTGGGGTTGGGTTACCGAACACTGAAGCTTTCTTT
TRBV10-1	TRBJ1-5	-	CASSPGGVNQPQHF	TGCGCCAGCAGTCCCGGGGGAGTGAATCAGCCCCAGCATTTT
TRBV9	TRBJ1-4	TRBD1	CASSRVTGQGASNEKLFF	TGTGCCAGCAGCAGAGTAACTGGACAGGGGGCCTCTAATGAAAAACTGTTTTTT
TRBV30	TRBJ1-1	TRBD1	CAWSYRDRGNTEAFF	TGTGCCTGGAGTTACCGGGACAGGGGGAACACTGAAGCTTTCTTT
TRBV5-6	TRBJ1-3	-	CASSFNRDLSGNTIYF	TGTGCCAGCAGCTTTAACAGAGACCTCTCTGGAAACACCATATATTTT